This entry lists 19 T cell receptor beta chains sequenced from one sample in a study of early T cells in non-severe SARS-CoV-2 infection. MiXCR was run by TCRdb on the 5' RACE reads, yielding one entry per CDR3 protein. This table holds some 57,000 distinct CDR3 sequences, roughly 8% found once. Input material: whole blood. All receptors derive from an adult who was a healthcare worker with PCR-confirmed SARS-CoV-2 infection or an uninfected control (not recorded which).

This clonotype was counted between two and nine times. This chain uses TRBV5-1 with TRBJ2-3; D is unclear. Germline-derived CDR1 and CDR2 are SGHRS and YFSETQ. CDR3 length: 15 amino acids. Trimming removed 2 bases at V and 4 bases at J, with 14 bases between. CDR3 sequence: CASSFSRTPPDTQYF. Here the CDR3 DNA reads TGCGCCAGCAGCTTCAGCCGAACCCCCCCAGATACGCAGTATTTT.

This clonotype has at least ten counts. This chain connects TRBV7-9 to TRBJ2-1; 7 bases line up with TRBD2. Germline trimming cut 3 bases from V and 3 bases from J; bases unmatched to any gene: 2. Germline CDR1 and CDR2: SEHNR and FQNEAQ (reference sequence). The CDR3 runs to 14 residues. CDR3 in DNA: TGTGCCAGCAGCTTTCTAGCGGACTACAATGAGCAGTTCTTC. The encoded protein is CASSFLADYNEQFF.

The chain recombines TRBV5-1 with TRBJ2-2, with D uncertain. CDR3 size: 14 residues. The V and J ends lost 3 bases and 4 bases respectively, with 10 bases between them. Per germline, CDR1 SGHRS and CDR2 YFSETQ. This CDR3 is CASSSGEGTGELFF. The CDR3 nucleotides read TGCGCCAGCAGCTCCGGTGAAGGCACCGGGGAGCTGTTTTTT.

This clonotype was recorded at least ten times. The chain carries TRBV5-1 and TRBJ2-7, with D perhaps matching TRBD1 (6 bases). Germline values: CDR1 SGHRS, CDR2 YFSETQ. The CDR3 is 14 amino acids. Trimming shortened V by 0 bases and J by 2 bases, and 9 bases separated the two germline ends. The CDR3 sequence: CASSLDRETYEQYF. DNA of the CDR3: TGCGCCAGCAGCTTGGACAGGGAGACCTACGAGCAGTACTTC.

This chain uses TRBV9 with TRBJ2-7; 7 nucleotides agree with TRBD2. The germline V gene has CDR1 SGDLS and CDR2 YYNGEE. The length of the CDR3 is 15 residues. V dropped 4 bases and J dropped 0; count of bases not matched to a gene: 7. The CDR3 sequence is CASSPQRGSSYEQYF. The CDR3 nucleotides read TGTGCCAGCAGCCCCCAGCGGGGTAGCTCCTACGAGCAGTACTTC.

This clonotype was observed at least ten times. The CDR3 sequence is CASSDLAGDSYNEQFF. The DNA for the CDR3 is TGTGCCAGCAGTGATTTAGCGGGGGACTCCTACAATGAGCAGTTCTTC. The chain couples TRBV6-4 to TRBJ2-1; 9 bases are shared with TRBD2. CDR3 size: 16 residues. In germline, CDR1 is MRHNA, CDR2 SNTAGT. V was clipped by 3 bases and J by 0 bases; unmatched bases: 3.

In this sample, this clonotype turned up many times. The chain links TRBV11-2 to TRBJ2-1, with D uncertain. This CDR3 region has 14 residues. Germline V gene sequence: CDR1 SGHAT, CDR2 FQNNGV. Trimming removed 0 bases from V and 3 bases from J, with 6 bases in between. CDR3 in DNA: TGTGCCAGCAGCTTAGACGGATTCTACAATGAGCAGTTCTTC. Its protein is CASSLDGFYNEQFF.

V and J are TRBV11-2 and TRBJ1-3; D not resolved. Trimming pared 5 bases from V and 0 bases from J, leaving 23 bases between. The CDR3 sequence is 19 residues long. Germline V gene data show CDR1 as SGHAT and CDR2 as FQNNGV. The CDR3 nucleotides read TGTGCCAGCAGCCCCGGCGCTTCGACGGATTGGGTCTCTGGAAACACCATATATTTT. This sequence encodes CASSPGASTDWVSGNTIYF.

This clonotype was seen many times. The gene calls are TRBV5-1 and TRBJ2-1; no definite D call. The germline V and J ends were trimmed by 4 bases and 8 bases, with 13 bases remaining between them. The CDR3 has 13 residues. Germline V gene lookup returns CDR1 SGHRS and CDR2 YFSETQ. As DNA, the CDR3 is TGCGCCAGCAGCAACCCGCCAAAGGATGAGCAGTTCTTC. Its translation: CASSNPPKDEQFF.

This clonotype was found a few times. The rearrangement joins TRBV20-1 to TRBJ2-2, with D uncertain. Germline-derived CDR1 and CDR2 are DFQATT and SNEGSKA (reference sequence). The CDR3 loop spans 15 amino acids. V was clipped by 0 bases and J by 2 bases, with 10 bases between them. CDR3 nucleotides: TGCAGTGCTAGAGATTATCGGCTCAACACCGGGGAGCTGTTTTTT. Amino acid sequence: CSARDYRLNTGELFF.

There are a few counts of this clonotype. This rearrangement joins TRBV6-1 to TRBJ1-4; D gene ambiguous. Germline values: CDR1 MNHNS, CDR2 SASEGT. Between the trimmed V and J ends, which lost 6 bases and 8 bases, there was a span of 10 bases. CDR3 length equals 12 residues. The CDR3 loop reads CASSLEGEKLFF. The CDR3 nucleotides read TGTGCCAGCAGCCTCGAAGGGGAAAAACTGTTTTTT.

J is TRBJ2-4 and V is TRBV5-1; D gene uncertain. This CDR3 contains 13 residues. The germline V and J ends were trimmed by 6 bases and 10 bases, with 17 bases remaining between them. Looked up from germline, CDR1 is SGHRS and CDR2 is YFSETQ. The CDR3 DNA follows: TGCGCCAGCACCGAGGTCACCGATGGGATTCAGTACTTC. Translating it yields CASTEVTDGIQYF.

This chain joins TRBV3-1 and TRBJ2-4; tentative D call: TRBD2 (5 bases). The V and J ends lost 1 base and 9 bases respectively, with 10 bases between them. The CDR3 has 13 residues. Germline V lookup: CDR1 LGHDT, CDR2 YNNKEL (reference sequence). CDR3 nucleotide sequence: TGTGCCAGCAGCCAAGTGCCAGGAGGCATTCAGTACTTC. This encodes CASSQVPGGIQYF.

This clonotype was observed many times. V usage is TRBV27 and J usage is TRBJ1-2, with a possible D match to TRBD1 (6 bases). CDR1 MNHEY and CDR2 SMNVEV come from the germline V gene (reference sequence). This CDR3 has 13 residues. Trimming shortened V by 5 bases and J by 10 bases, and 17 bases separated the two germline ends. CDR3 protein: CASSPSGGHTYTF. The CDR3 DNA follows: TGTGCCAGCAGTCCTTCCGGGGGACATACCTACACCTTC.

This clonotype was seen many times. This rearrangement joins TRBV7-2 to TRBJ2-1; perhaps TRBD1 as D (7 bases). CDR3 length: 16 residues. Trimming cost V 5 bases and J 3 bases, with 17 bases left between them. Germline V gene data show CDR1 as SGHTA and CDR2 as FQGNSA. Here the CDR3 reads CASSRRQGLFYNEQFF. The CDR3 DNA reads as TGTGCCAGCAGCCGGCGACAGGGACTCTTCTACAATGAGCAGTTCTTC.

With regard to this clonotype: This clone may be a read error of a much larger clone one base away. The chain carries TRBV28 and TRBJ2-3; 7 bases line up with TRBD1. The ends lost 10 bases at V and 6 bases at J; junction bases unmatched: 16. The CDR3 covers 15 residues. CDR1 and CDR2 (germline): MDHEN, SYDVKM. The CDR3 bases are TGTGCCAACACCCCATGGGCAGGGGGAAGGGATACGCAGTATTTT. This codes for CANTPWAGGRDTQYF.

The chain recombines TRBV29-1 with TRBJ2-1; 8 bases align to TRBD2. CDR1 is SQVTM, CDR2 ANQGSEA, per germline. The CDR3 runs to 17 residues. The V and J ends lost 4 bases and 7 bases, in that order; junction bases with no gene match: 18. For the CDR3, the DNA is TGCAGCGTTGTGTCGGGACTAGTAAGTCTGGCGGGTAATGAGCAGTTCTTC. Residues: CSVVSGLVSLAGNEQFF.

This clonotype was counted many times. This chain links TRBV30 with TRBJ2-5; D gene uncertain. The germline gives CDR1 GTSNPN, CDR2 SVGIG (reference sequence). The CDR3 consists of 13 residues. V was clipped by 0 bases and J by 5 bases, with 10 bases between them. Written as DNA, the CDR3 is TGTGCCTGGAGTGTGGGCCTCGGGGAGACCCAGTACTTC. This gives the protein CAWSVGLGETQYF.

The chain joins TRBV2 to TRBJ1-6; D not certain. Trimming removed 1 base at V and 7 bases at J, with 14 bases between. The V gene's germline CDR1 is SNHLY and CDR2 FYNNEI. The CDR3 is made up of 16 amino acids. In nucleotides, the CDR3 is TGTGCCAGCAGTGAAGTGGGGAAAGGTCTAAATTCACCCCTCCACTTT. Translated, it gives CASSEVGKGLNSPLHF.